This T cell receptor (beta chain) originates from a study of blood T cell repertoires in COVID-19. The CDR3 totals 15 residues. With V trimmed by 8 bases and J by 6 bases, 10 bases remained unmatched. Germline CDR1 LNHDA, CDR2 SQIVND (reference sequence). Assay used: immunoSEQ multiplex PCR; TCRdb lists only in-frame clones, some missing. The sample carries more than 70,000 clones, around 87% recorded once. Sequences were obtained from peripheral blood. The chain is built from TRBV19 and TRBJ2-2; 9 bases align to TRBD1. This TCR was sampled from a woman aged 50 to 60 with active or convalescent COVID-19. CDR3 nucleotides: TGTGCCAGTTCAACAGGGGGCGCGGGCGCCGGGGAGCTGTTTTTT. Translation: CASSTGGAGAGELFF.